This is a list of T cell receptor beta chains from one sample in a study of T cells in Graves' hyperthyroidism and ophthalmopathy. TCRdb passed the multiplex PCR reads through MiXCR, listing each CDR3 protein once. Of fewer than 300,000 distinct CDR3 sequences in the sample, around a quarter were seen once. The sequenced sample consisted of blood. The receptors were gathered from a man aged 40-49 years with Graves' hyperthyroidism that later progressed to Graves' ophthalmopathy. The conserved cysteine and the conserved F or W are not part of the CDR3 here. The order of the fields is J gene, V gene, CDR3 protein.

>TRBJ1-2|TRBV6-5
ASSYSGSPRSHYGYT
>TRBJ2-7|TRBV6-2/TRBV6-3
ASSYLKTVSYEQY
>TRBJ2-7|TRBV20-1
SAEQGYEQY
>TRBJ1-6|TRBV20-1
SARDPLTGDNSPLH
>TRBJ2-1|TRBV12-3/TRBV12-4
ASSRTTSSYNEQF
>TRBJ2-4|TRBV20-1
SARDLAGLAKNIQY
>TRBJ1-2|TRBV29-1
SVEEDRSNYGYT
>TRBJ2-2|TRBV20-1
SARSQGPGELF
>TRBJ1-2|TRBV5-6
ASSLDVGYT
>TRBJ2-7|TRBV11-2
ASSSLAGAFYEQY
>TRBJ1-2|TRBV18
ASSQLKEGYT
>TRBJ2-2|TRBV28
ASSLPGDTGELF
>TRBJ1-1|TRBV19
ASTDMNTEAF
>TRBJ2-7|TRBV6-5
ASSLQTGPEQY
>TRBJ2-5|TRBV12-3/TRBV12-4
ASSLDIQETQY
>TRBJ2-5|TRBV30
AWSVRVQETQY
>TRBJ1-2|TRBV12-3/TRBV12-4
ASTPTGDGGGYT
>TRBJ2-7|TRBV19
ASSIGQGADEQY
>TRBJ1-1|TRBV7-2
ASSLASRSWGTEAF